These 25 T cell receptor beta chains were sequenced from one sample in a study of beta chain features in type 1 diabetes (dated by TCRdb to 2017 to 2018). Libraries were made using the immunoSEQ multiplex PCR assay. The entire isolated RNA was reverse transcribed using the High Capacity cDNA Reverse Transcription Kit, and thus expressed TCRB transcripts were sequenced. TCRdb limited this immuneACCESS table to in-frame rearrangements with V and J called. A share of clones is missing; checked studies link under half to unresolved V genes, and the rest is unexplained. In all, the sample holds about 620,000 clones, and around 15% of those were seen once. In total, the top ten clones hold 0.093% of the sample. Sequenced input: naive CD4+ T cells from blood. This sample's cell subset or site label indicates: true naive CD4+ T cells. The receptors derive from a man aged 18 to 35 in good health.

The chain employs TRBV4-3 and TRBJ1-2; D is uncertain. From germline, CDR1 is LGHNA and CDR2 YSLEER. The ends were cut back, 0 bases at V and 7 bases at J, with 18 bases in the middle. The CDR3 loop spans 16 amino acids. The CDR3 is CASSQDPLSGLGGYTF. The CDR3 region has the DNA TGCGCCAGCAGCCAAGATCCCCTTTCGGGTCTGGGTGGCTACACCTTC.

The gene calls are TRBV28 and TRBJ1-2; no definite D call. Deletions cut 3 bases from V and 5 bases from J, with 10 bases between. The CDR3 loop spans 13 amino acids. Per the germline V gene, CDR1 is MDHEN and CDR2 is SYDVKM. DNA for the CDR3: TGTGCCAGCAGTTTGACCAGAAAGTATGGCTACACCTTC. Translated, it gives CASSLTRKYGYTF.

The rearrangement uses TRBV5-4 and TRBJ2-2, with 7 bases matching TRBD2. The CDR3 length is 13 residues. Germline V gives CDR1 SGHNT, CDR2 YYREEE (reference sequence). CDR3 protein: CAPGRANTGELFF. Written as DNA, the CDR3 is TGTGCTCCGGGGAGGGCGAACACCGGGGAGCTGTTTTTT.

The DNA for the CDR3 is TGTGCCAGCAGTGACCCAGGATATGGCTACACCTTC. This translates into CASSDPGYGYTF. The chain couples TRBV25-1 to TRBJ1-2, with no clear D. The V gene lost 3 bases and the J gene lost 5 bases, with 7 bases spanning the gap. The CDR3 is 12 residues long. Looked up from germline, CDR1 is MGHDK and CDR2 is SYGVNS.

This clone was picked up a small number of times. CDR3 bases: TGTGCCAGCAGAGACAGGGCAGGTGGGGCCAACGTCCTGACTTTC. Encoded protein: CASRDRAGGANVLTF. V and J are TRBV6-6 and TRBJ2-6; 7 nucleotides match TRBD1. Germline V gene sequence: CDR1 MNHNY, CDR2 SVGAGI (reference sequence). V shed 6 bases and J 3 bases; nucleotides not matched to a gene: 5. The CDR3 runs 15 residues.

This clone was counted a few times. This specimen includes other DNA sequences encoding the same CDR3. The chain uses TRBV27 and TRBJ1-5, with TRBD1 as a possible D gene (5 bases). This CDR3 region has 14 residues. Germline V gene data show CDR1 as MNHEY and CDR2 as SMNVEV (reference sequence). V lost 3 bases and J lost 4, with 10 bases in between. This chain's CDR3 is CASSFGTGNQPQHF. In nucleotides, the CDR3 is TGTGCCAGCAGTTTTGGAACAGGTAATCAGCCCCAGCATTTT.

This rearrangement joins TRBV4-1 to TRBJ2-1, with TRBD1 identical over 8 bases. Per the germline V gene, CDR1 is MGHRA and CDR2 is YSYEKL. V lost 1 base and J lost 2; bases outside the gene matches: 7. The CDR3 has 17 residues. The CDR3 loop reads CASSQGVDRGTYNEQFF. The CDR3 nucleotides read TGCGCCAGCAGCCAAGGAGTAGACAGGGGCACCTACAATGAGCAGTTCTTC.

In its sample, this clone was seen a few times. This rearrangement joins TRBV4-3 to TRBJ2-3; 9 nucleotides agree with TRBD2. The length of the CDR3 is 15 residues. Germline loops: CDR1 LGHNA, CDR2 YSLEER. The V gene end was trimmed by 2 bases and the J gene end by 5 bases; junction bases not matched to a gene: 5. CDR3 bases: TGCGCCAGCAGCCAACAGAGGCGGGGGGGAGATACGCAGTATTTT. Protein sequence: CASSQQRRGGDTQYF.

The chain carries TRBV28 and TRBJ2-3; 8 nucleotides agree with TRBD1. V was pared by 3 bases and J by 6 bases, with 11 bases of the junction left unmatched. CDR1 and CDR2 (germline): MDHEN, SYDVKM. This CDR3 comprises 16 residues. CDR3 coding DNA: TGTGCCAGCAGTTTGTTCCTCAGGGGGCGATCGGATACGCAGTATTTT. This encodes CASSLFLRGRSDTQYF. The variable domain in full, completed from reference TRBV28 and TRBJ2-3, reads DVKVTQSSRYLVKRTGEKVFLECVQDMDHENMFWYRQDPGLGLRLIYFSYDVKMKEKGDIPEGYSVSREKKERFSLILESASTNQTSMYLCASSLFLRGRSDTQYFGPGTRLTVL.

The gene calls are TRBV7-2 and TRBJ2-3; 7 bases are shared with TRBD2. This CDR3 spans 16 amino acids. CDR1 and CDR2 from the germline V gene are SGHTA and FQGNSA. The V segment lost 2 bases and the J segment 3 bases; nucleotides outside the gene matches: 8. In nucleotides, the CDR3 is TGTGCCAGCAGCTTAAGTAGCGGGCGTCGTACAGATACGCAGTATTTT. It codes for CASSLSSGRRTDTQYF.

In this sample, this clone turned up a few times. The chain combines TRBV27 with TRBJ2-7; D could derive from TRBD1 or TRBD2 (6 bases each). Germline V CDR1 and CDR2: MNHEY, SMNVEV (reference sequence). This CDR3 is built from 15 residues. Trimming took off 6 bases at V and 2 bases at J, with 17 bases between the two ends. The CDR3 region has the DNA TGTGCCAGCAGCCCCTCGGGGGCGCAGCCCTACGAGCAGTACTTC. Encoded protein: CASSPSGAQPYEQYF.

This clone was seen only a few times. The chain joins TRBV9 to TRBJ2-2; TRBD2 agrees at 9 bases. This CDR3 has 16 residues. With 0 bases clipped from V and 2 bases from J, the junction kept 2 bases outside the gene matches. Germline V gene lookup returns CDR1 SGDLS and CDR2 YYNGEE. The CDR3 region has the DNA TGTGCCAGCAGCGTAGGTGGGACTAGCAACACCGGGGAGCTGTTTTTT. Translation: CASSVGGTSNTGELFF.

This clone came up a few times. J is TRBJ1-5 and V is TRBV15; TRBD1 is a possible D gene (5 bases). The V and J ends lost 1 base and 0 bases respectively, with 7 bases between them. The CDR3 covers 15 residues. CDR1 and CDR2 (germline): LNHNV, YYDKDF (reference sequence). CDR3 protein: CATSRATGSNQPQHF. The CDR3 DNA reads TGTGCCACCAGCAGAGCCACAGGTAGCAATCAGCCCCAGCATTTT.

The chain couples TRBV5-6 to TRBJ1-5, with D uncertain. V was shortened by 3 bases and J by 1 base, with 5 bases between the two germline ends. Germline values: CDR1 SGHDT, CDR2 YYEEEE. The CDR3 loop spans 13 amino acids. Here the CDR3 reads CASSYRSNQPQHF. The CDR3 region has the DNA TGTGCCAGCAGCTATCGAAGCAATCAGCCCCAGCATTTT. The whole variable domain, remainder taken from reference TRBV5-6 and TRBJ1-5, is DAGVTQSPTHLIKTRGQQVTLRCSPKSGHDTVSWYQQALGQGPQFIFQYYEEEERQRGNFPDRFSGHQFPNYSSELNVNALLLGDSALYLCASSYRSNQPQHFGDGTRLSIL.

This clone turned up a few times. V and J are TRBV2 and TRBJ2-1, with D maybe TRBD1 (6 bases). The V and J ends lost 3 bases and 8 bases respectively, with 8 bases between them. The CDR3 has 12 amino acids. The germline V gene has CDR1 SNHLY and CDR2 FYNNEI. This chain's CDR3 is CASSDEGDEQFF. Written as DNA, the CDR3 is TGTGCCAGCAGTGATGAGGGGGATGAGCAGTTCTTC.

This clone has only a few counts. The chain has TRBV5-6 and TRBJ2-1, with 7 nucleotides matching TRBD1. CDR3 size: 12 residues. Germline values: CDR1 SGHDT, CDR2 YYEEEE. Trimming at V came to 7 bases and at J to 7 bases, leaving 5 bases not matched to a gene. As DNA, the CDR3 is TGTGCCAGCCAGACAGGGACAAATGAGCAGTTCTTC. Protein: CASQTGTNEQFF.

In its sample, this clone was seen a few times. The chain carries TRBV9 and TRBJ2-2; maybe TRBD1 (7 bases). The length of the CDR3 is 17 residues. Germline values: CDR1 SGDLS, CDR2 YYNGEE. V shed 3 bases and J shed 7 bases, with 22 bases lying between them. CDR3: CASSDRRGRRWVGELFF. CDR3 coding DNA: TGTGCCAGCAGCGATAGGAGGGGGCGCCGATGGGTCGGGGAGCTGTTTTTT.

The chain combines TRBV14 with TRBJ2-7, with 7 bases lining up with TRBD1. The CDR3 consists of 13 residues. Germline V gene lookup returns CDR1 SGHDN and CDR2 FVKESK. Trimming at V came to 2 bases and at J to 5 bases, leaving 3 bases not matched to a gene. This CDR3 is CASSQPTGNEQYF. The DNA for the CDR3 is TGTGCCAGCAGCCAACCGACAGGGAACGAGCAGTACTTC.

The CDR3 sequence: CASSVARDALYEQYF. The CDR3 region has the DNA TGTGCCAGCAGCGTAGCCAGGGACGCTCTCTACGAGCAGTACTTC. The rearrangement uses TRBV9 and TRBJ2-7, with D perhaps given as TRBD1 or TRBD2 (5 bases each). The CDR3 consists of 15 residues. Germline CDR1 SGDLS, CDR2 YYNGEE. V was shortened by 0 bases and J by 3 bases, with 13 bases between the two germline ends.

This clone was detected only a few times. The J gene is TRBJ1-1, the V gene TRBV7-9, with D unclear. V was clipped by 0 bases and J by 3 bases, with 5 bases between them. There are 13 residues in the CDR3. Germline V gives CDR1 SEHNR, CDR2 FQNEAQ (reference sequence). Here the CDR3 reads CASSLAFDTEAFF. DNA of the CDR3: TGTGCCAGCAGCTTAGCATTTGACACTGAAGCTTTCTTT.

This clone was detected only a few times. This rearrangement joins TRBV18 to TRBJ2-7; D may be TRBD1 (5 bases). V was clipped by 6 bases and J by 2 bases, with 8 bases between them. In germline, CDR1 is KGHSH, CDR2 LQKENI. The CDR3 contains 12 residues. CDR3 bases: TGTGCCAGCTCTTCGGACACCTACGAGCAGTACTTC. Protein: CASSSDTYEQYF.

CDR3 residues: CASSPTPTLYGYTF. The CDR3 nucleotides are TGTGCCAGCTCACCAACGCCCACCCTCTATGGCTACACCTTC. This sequence joins TRBV18 and TRBJ1-2; unclear D gene. Per the germline V gene, CDR1 is KGHSH and CDR2 is LQKENI. V lost 2 bases and J lost 4, with 11 bases in between. CDR3 length: 14 residues.

This clone came up a few times. The chain employs TRBV10-3 and TRBJ2-7, with D uncertain. CDR3 length equals 16 residues. The V end lost 6 bases, the J end lost 0 bases, and 18 bases lay between the germline ends. Germline CDR1 and CDR2: ENHRY and SYGVKD. As DNA, the CDR3 is TGTGCCATCAGCGAAGGACCCCAAAGGAGCTCCTACGAGCAGTACTTC. Protein: CAISEGPQRSSYEQYF.

This clone was seen a few times. The V gene is TRBV5-4, the J gene TRBJ2-5, with D tentatively TRBD1 (6 bases). CDR1 SGHNT and CDR2 YYREEE come from the germline V gene (reference sequence). The ends were cut back, 4 bases at V and 5 bases at J, with 15 bases in the middle. CDR3 size: 14 residues. The CDR3 loop is CASSTVGAGETQYF. The DNA for the CDR3 is TGTGCCAGCAGCACGGTGGGGGCCGGGGAGACCCAGTACTTC.

The J gene is TRBJ1-5, the V gene TRBV20-1; D gene unclear. This CDR3 comprises 11 residues. CDR1 and CDR2 (germline): DFQATT, SNEGSKA (reference sequence). The V and J ends lost 6 bases and 9 bases respectively, with 12 bases between them. The CDR3 region has the DNA TGCAGTGCCCTCTCCCAAGGGCCCCAGCATTTT. Protein: CSALSQGPQHF.